Sequencing of this T cell receptor beta chain was carried out in a study of control samples from healthy donors and cancer patients. The protocol was immunoSEQ multiplex PCR, while the TCRdb copy is restricted to in-frame clones and leaves out a portion. The sample lists more than 100,000 clones, just under 90% occurring once. This CDR3 spans 15 amino acids. V shed 2 bases and J shed 5 bases, with 12 bases lying between them. CDR1 is KGHDR, CDR2 SFDVKD, per germline. The sequenced sample consisted of PBMCs. This TCR derives from a man between 45 and 60 years old with head and neck cancer. This chain uses TRBV24-1 with TRBJ2-4; D perhaps matches TRBD2 (6 bases). In nucleotides, the CDR3 is TGTGCCACCAGTGATTCCAGGGAGCGGGAAAACATTCAGTACTTC. Encoded protein: CATSDSRERENIQYF.